This T cell receptor beta chain was documented in a study of T-cell reconstitution after alpha-beta-depleted transplantation in children. J gave up 5 bases and V 3 bases, and 8 bases lay outside the gene matches. Germline V gene lookup returns CDR1 DFQATT and CDR2 SNEGSKA (reference sequence). The CDR3 runs to 15 residues. For TCRbeta, the library was prepared with unique molecular identifiers. Each CDR3 protein gets one entry after TCRdb re-called the PCR reads with MiXCR. The table has 200,000 to 300,000 distinct CDR3 sequences, around 12% seen once; the top ten hold roughly 2.8%. The TCR sequence derives from a human donor who donated a stem cell graft to a child with acute lymphoblastic leukemia. Sequences were derived from PBMCs from the stem cell graft donor, sampled from the stem cell graft. The chain combines TRBV20-1 with TRBJ2-7; TRBD1 agrees at 12 bases. The CDR3 protein is CSASYGTGGQNEQYF. CDR3 in DNA: TGCAGTGCTAGCTATGGGACAGGGGGCCAGAACGAGCAGTACTTC.